These 20 T cell receptor beta chains came from one sample sequenced in a study of regulatory T cells in long-lasting Graves disease. Libraries of TCR beta came from iRepertoire HTBI primers plus Arm-PCR of CDR3 regions. From the multiplex PCR reads, TCRdb called clonotypes with MiXCR, one entry per CDR3 protein. The data contain over 500,000 distinct CDR3 sequences, about 16% of them singletons. Indicated time point: newly diagnosed GD, antithyroid drugs for less than 3 months. There was RNA extracted from PBMCs, and the TCR library was made from it. This sample was also put to use in a study of T cells in Graves' hyperthyroidism and ophthalmopathy.

Here the sequenced sample was peripheral blood mononuclear cells (PBMCs), taken at new diagnosis, from a patient treated with antithyroid drugs. These receptors were collected from a man aged 18 to 29 with Graves disease.

The V and J genes are TRBV5-1 and TRBJ2-5; no clear D. Trimming pared 2 bases from V and 4 bases from J, leaving 12 bases between. The CDR3 extends over 14 amino acids. Germline V gives CDR1 SGHRS, CDR2 YFSETQ. The chain's CDR3 is CASSFSGIGETQYF. In DNA form, the CDR3 reads TGCGCCAGCAGCTTTTCTGGGATCGGAGAGACCCAGTACTTC.

This clonotype was seen more than once but under ten times. The J gene is TRBJ1-1, the V gene TRBV5-4; unclear D gene. The germline V gene has CDR1 SGHNT and CDR2 YYREEE (reference sequence). This CDR3 spans 15 amino acids. Trimming left V 4 bases short and J 1 base short, with 14 bases between. CDR3 region: CASSLYTRQNTEAFF. The DNA of the CDR3 is TGTGCCAGCAGCCTATATACACGGCAGAACACTGAAGCTTTCTTT. Combining the CDR3 with reference TRBV5-4 and TRBJ1-1 gives the whole variable domain ETGVTQSPTHLIKTRGQQVTLRCSSQSGHNTVSWYQQALGQGPQFIFQYYREEENGRGNFPPRFSGLQFPNYSSELNVNALELDDSALYLCASSLYTRQNTEAFFGQGTRLTVV.

This clonotype was counted between two and nine times. This chain uses TRBV6-5 with TRBJ2-6; D call uncertain. The CDR3 has 17 amino acids. Germline CDR1 and CDR2: MNHEY and SVGAGI. Trimming stripped 1 base from V and 2 bases from J, with 12 bases between. The CDR3 sequence is CASSYWSGTPGANVLTF. The DNA for the CDR3 is TGTGCCAGCAGTTACTGGTCAGGAACCCCTGGGGCCAACGTCCTGACTTTC.

The rearrangement links TRBV6-1 to TRBJ1-2, with D perhaps matching TRBD1 (6 bases). Trimming pared 6 bases from V and 5 bases from J, leaving 16 bases between. CDR1 is MNHNS and CDR2 is SASEGT in the germline V gene. The CDR3 is 14 amino acids. The CDR3 sequence is CASRTSQGRYGYTF. The CDR3 DNA reads as TGTGCCAGCAGGACCTCACAGGGAAGGTATGGCTACACCTTC.

The genes are TRBV14 and TRBJ2-1; TRBD1 matches 10 bases. Trimming removed 6 bases from V and 7 bases from J; junction bases left unmatched: 6. Germline CDR1 is SGHDN and CDR2 is FVKESK. CDR3 length: 14 residues. The CDR3 nucleotides are TGTGCCAGCAGGAGACAGGGGGCGAGGAATGAGCAGTTCTTC. It codes for CASRRQGARNEQFF.

This clonotype was observed many times. The chain is built from TRBV29-1 and TRBJ2-1; 9 bases match TRBD1. Looked up from germline, CDR1 is SQVTM and CDR2 is ANQGSEA. There are 13 residues in the CDR3. Trimming cost V 7 bases and J 6 bases; bases outside gene matches: 7. The CDR3: CSAGGQGRNEQFF. The CDR3 nucleotides read TGCAGCGCCGGGGGACAGGGACGCAATGAGCAGTTCTTC.

The chain couples TRBV7-9 to TRBJ2-2, with 7 bases that match TRBD1. J gave up 6 bases and V 5 bases, and 12 bases lay outside the gene matches. Germline V gene data show CDR1 as SEHNR and CDR2 as FQNEAQ (reference sequence). The length of the CDR3 is 16 residues. The CDR3 sequence is CASSHKFDRDPGELFF. Written as DNA, the CDR3 is TGTGCCAGCAGCCATAAATTTGACAGGGACCCCGGGGAGCTGTTTTTT.

This clonotype has a count of ten or more. The chain carries TRBV11-2 and TRBJ2-7; D is undetermined. Germline values: CDR1 SGHAT, CDR2 FQNNGV. This CDR3 contains 14 residues. The ends were cut back, 3 bases at V and 2 bases at J, with 11 bases in the middle. DNA of the CDR3: TGTGCCAGCAGCTTGGGCCAGATAACCTACGAGCAGTACTTC. The encoded protein is CASSLGQITYEQYF.

V usage is TRBV28 and J usage is TRBJ1-5, with D perhaps matching TRBD1 (6 bases). The length of the CDR3 is 13 residues. V lost 5 bases to trimming and J lost 10 bases, with 15 bases between them. The germline V gene has CDR1 MDHEN and CDR2 SYDVKM. CDR3 sequence (DNA): TGTGCCAGCAGTGACAGGTCCCCCAGCCCCCAGCATTTT. Residues: CASSDRSPSPQHF.

This clonotype was counted at least ten times. This chain uses TRBV27 with TRBJ1-5, with unresolved D. This CDR3 is 15 amino acids long. The V end lost 6 bases, the J end lost 2 bases, and 14 bases lay between the germline ends. Germline V CDR1 and CDR2: MNHEY, SMNVEV (reference sequence). CDR3 bases: TGTGCCAGCAGCCCCGGCCCGGGCGGCAATCAGCCCCAGCATTTT. Translation gives CASSPGPGGNQPQHF.

The genes are TRBV5-1 and TRBJ1-1; D gene uncertain. CDR1 SGHRS and CDR2 YFSETQ come from the germline V gene. The CDR3 extends over 14 amino acids. V lost 4 bases and J 7 bases, leaving 17 bases between the germline ends. The CDR3 sequence is CASSRLTVPNEAFF. As DNA, the CDR3 is TGCGCCAGCAGCCGTCTTACAGTACCAAATGAAGCTTTCTTT.

This clonotype was counted many times. This chain joins TRBV6-2 or TRBV6-3 and TRBJ1-1; D uncertain. V lost 0 bases, J lost 2 bases, and 7 bases lay in between. Per germline, CDR1 MNHEY and CDR2 SVGEGT. The CDR3 length is 14 residues. CDR3 protein: CASSYSGSNTEAFF. The CDR3 DNA follows: TGTGCCAGCAGTTACTCGGGTTCAAACACTGAAGCTTTCTTT.

With regard to this clonotype: Since a much larger clone is just one base distant, this may be a read error. This sequence joins TRBV4-1 and TRBJ2-5, with D uncertain. The CDR3 length is 14 residues. Per the germline V gene, CDR1 is MGHRA and CDR2 is YSYEKL. The CDR3 sequence: CASSKEGQEETQYF. The CDR3 DNA is TGCGCCAGCAGCAAAGAAGGGCAGGAAGAGACCCAGTACTTC.

The chain's CDR3 is CASSETARGLSPLHF. As DNA, the CDR3 is TGTGCCAGCAGTGAAACAGCCAGGGGACTCTCACCCCTCCACTTT. The genes are TRBV6-2 or TRBV6-3 and TRBJ1-6; D may be TRBD1 (6 bases). The CDR3 contains 15 residues. V was clipped by 5 bases and J by 10 bases, with 18 bases between them. CDR1 is MNHEY, CDR2 SVGEGT, per germline.

This clonotype was seen more than once but under ten times. The rearrangement joins TRBV27 to TRBJ2-7; a possible D gene is TRBD2 (5 bases). Per germline, CDR1 MNHEY and CDR2 SMNVEV (reference sequence). Trimming cost V 6 bases and J 3 bases, with 15 bases left between them. This CDR3 comprises 14 residues. Here the CDR3 reads CASSTGGWGYEQYF. DNA of the CDR3: TGTGCCAGCAGCACCGGAGGCTGGGGCTACGAGCAGTACTTC.

This clonotype was seen ten or more times. The chain uses TRBV25-1 and TRBJ2-7; perhaps TRBD2 as D (5 bases). V was clipped by 4 bases and J by 0 bases, with 13 bases between them. Germline values: CDR1 MGHDK, CDR2 SYGVNS. The CDR3 sequence is 15 residues long. Here the CDR3 reads CASSGPGGGSYEQYF. Written as DNA, the CDR3 is TGTGCCAGCAGTGGACCTGGCGGAGGCTCCTACGAGCAGTACTTC.

The chain employs TRBV3-1 and TRBJ1-5; D is possibly TRBD1 (6 bases). The CDR3 totals 17 residues. The germline V gene encodes CDR1 LGHDT and CDR2 YNNKEL (reference sequence). The V end was cut by 1 base, the J end by 0 bases, with 13 bases between. The CDR3 bases are TGTGCCAGCAGCCAAGCCACAGGGCCGTATAGCAATCAGCCCCAGCATTTT. This translates into CASSQATGPYSNQPQHF.

The chain is built from TRBV5-1 and TRBJ2-7, with 9 bases identical to TRBD1. The junction had 32 bases not matched to a gene; V was cut back by 4 bases and J by 6 bases. This CDR3 is 22 amino acids long. Looked up from germline, CDR1 is SGHRS and CDR2 is YFSETQ. In DNA, the CDR3 is TGCGCCAGCAGCGGATCAACCCCCCCCGGGACAGGGATGGAACTTCGCCTGTCCGAGCAGTACTTC. Translation: CASSGSTPPGTGMELRLSEQYF.

This clonotype was detected only a few times. The chain employs TRBV5-1 and TRBJ2-7; D is perhaps TRBD2 (6 bases). This CDR3 spans 13 amino acids. Per the germline V gene, CDR1 is SGHRS and CDR2 is YFSETQ. Trimming shortened V by 4 bases and J by 3 bases, and 11 bases separated the two germline ends. The CDR3 loop reads CASSKGLGYEQYF. CDR3 sequence (DNA): TGCGCCAGCAGCAAGGGACTCGGCTACGAGCAGTACTTC.

This clonotype was observed at least ten times. The rearrangement joins TRBV5-1 to TRBJ1-1, with TRBD1 identical over 10 bases. Trimming at V came to 4 bases and at J to 3 bases, leaving 9 bases not matched to a gene. Germline loops: CDR1 SGHRS, CDR2 YFSETQ. The CDR3 spans 16 residues. For the CDR3, the DNA is TGCGCCAGCAGCCCGGGACAGGGGAGGGTGGACACTGAAGCTTTCTTT. Residues: CASSPGQGRVDTEAFF.